This T cell receptor (beta chain) was recovered during a study of T cells in localized non-small cell lung cancer. Study findings and constraints: One tumor region alone was sequenced, and heterogeneity therefore remains possible. Uninvolved adjacent lung showed peak T cell clonality, exceeding tumor. The study detected a median 57 of the top 100 tumor clones in adjacent lung. A raised T cell density in blood coincided with lengthier overall survival.

Trimming shortened V by 3 bases and J by 4 bases, and 22 bases separated the two germline ends. Germline V gene sequence: CDR1 MNHEY, CDR2 SMNVEV (reference sequence). This CDR3 is 18 amino acids long. The method was immunoSEQ multiplex PCR; TCRdb's version includes in-frame clones alone and lacks a portion of them. This sample carries about 25,000 clones, about 94% of them seen once, and the ten largest clones take roughly 2.6%. On this clone itself: Its antigen remains unknown.

This specimen was peripheral blood, taken before any cancer treatment. The sequence was collected from a woman aged 35-75 years with stage I lung adenocarcinoma. This sequence joins TRBV27 and TRBJ2-1; D is unclear. The CDR3 bases are TGTGCCAGCAGTTTTAGGCACGGCTCCCAACTTTATTACAATGAGCAGTTCTTC. It codes for CASSFRHGSQLYYNEQFF.